There are a few counts of the clone carrying this T cell receptor beta chain. The antigen is not known. One base away lies a much larger clone, so this may be a sequencing read error. Alongside a J-beta primer mix, a sample-barcoded 5' primer served in a second PCR lasting roughly 6 to 11 cycles. From the 5' RACE reads, TCRdb called clonotypes with MiXCR, one entry per CDR3 protein. This table holds 870,000 or so distinct CDR3 sequences, around 28% found once. The data belong to a study of blood T cells in healthy people across ages. Points from the study as a whole: Roughly linear age-related decline in beta diversity appeared, significant by age approximately 43.

Germline V gives CDR1 DFQATT, CDR2 SNEGSKA (reference sequence). The CDR3 is 13 amino acids. Trimming cost V 4 bases and J 15 bases; bases outside gene matches: 12. Sequenced input: blood. This chain links TRBV20-1 with TRBJ2-4; TRBD1 agrees at 10 bases. The source is a woman aged 80 or older in good health. CDR3 bases: TGCAGTGCTAATGGGGACAGGGGTGAGACCCCGTACTTC. This codes for CSANGDRGETPYF.